This TCR beta chain came from a study of blood T cell repertoires in COVID-19. The CDR3 is made up of 14 amino acids. Trimming took 7 bases from V and 4 from J, leaving 17 bases between them. Germline values: CDR1 SNHLY, CDR2 FYNNEI. The data were produced by immunoSEQ multiplex PCR, yet TCRdb's version contains in-frame clones alone and is incomplete. The sample includes tens of thousands of clones, under 90% of them seen just once. The material sequenced was peripheral blood. The source of this sequence is an elderly man with acute or convalescent COVID-19. The chain combines TRBV2 with TRBJ2-7, with a possible D match to TRBD1 (5 bases). CDR3 in amino acids: CASTPSNQGYEQYF. CDR3 bases: TGTGCCAGCACTCCGTCAAACCAGGGTTACGAGCAGTACTTC.